Listed here is a single T cell receptor (beta chain). Its specificity is not known. The CDR3 is 14 amino acids. CDR1 is SGHNT and CDR2 is YENEEA in the germline V gene. Trimming cost V 4 bases and J 4 bases, with 12 bases left between them. Only in-frame clones appear in the TCRdb table, and some are missing; sequencing was by immunoSEQ multiplex PCR. Among around 100,000 clones listed, 80% to 90% were seen once. This entry comes from a study of T cell responses to AZD1222 COVID-19 vaccine. Study-level information: Analysis merged second doses at about 4 or about 12 weeks.

Study-wide points: Two AZD1222 administrations were followed by greater Spike-specific TCR breadth and depth. Across the whole spike, CD4 TCRs peaked at regions 160-218 and 743-854.

The TCR originated in an adult in good health. The chain recombines TRBV11-3 with TRBJ2-3; a possible D gene is TRBD2 (6 bases). This material consisted of peripheral blood, taken on day 0 of AZD1222 vaccination. The CDR3 sequence: CASSSGTLPDTQYF. CDR3 nucleotides: TGTGCCAGCAGCTCCGGGACTCTACCAGATACGCAGTATTTT. Full variable domain (remainder filled in from reference TRBV11-3 and TRBJ2-3): EAGVVQSPRYKIIEKKQPVAFWCNPISGHNTLYWYLQNLGQGPELLIRYENEEAVDDSQLPKDRFSAERLKGVDSTLKIQPAELGDSAVYLCASSSGTLPDTQYFGPGTRLTVL.